The source of this T cell receptor beta chain is a study of cytomegalovirus exposure and HLA in healthy donors. PCR was performed using 60 Vbeta and 13 Jbeta primers. The table came from immunoSEQ multiplex PCR; TCRdb's copy has only in-frame clones and leaves some out. This table holds 100,000 to 150,000 clones, 77% found once. This CDR3 has 16 amino acids. V dropped 5 bases and J dropped 4; count of bases not matched to a gene: 9. CDR1 LNHDA and CDR2 SQIVND come from the germline V gene (reference sequence). The sample taken for sequencing was PBMCs. This chain connects TRBV19 to TRBJ2-1; TRBD2 agrees at 9 bases. This clonotype was sampled from a male donor in good health and CMV-seropositive. CDR3 region: CASSERGLAGYNEQFF. CDR3 DNA: TGTGCCAGTAGTGAACGGGGGCTAGCGGGATACAATGAGCAGTTCTTC.